This passage covers 2 T cell receptor beta chains from one sample sequenced in a study of CD8+ T cells in alopecia areata. Stated treatment: oral pan-JAK inhibitor, 5-10 mg twice daily. Reverse transcription of extracted RNA yielded cDNA, which provided the sequencing template. Profiled with immunoSEQ multiplex PCR; TCRdb holds only in-frame clones, not every one. The repertoire holds approximately 220,000 clones, 35% to 40% seen once, with 0.4% to 0.55% in the top ten. Sequenced here: CD4+ T cells sorted from blood, sampled at approximately week 30, from a patient treated with tofacitinib. The receptors were sampled from a human donor with alopecia areata.

The genes are TRBV7-8 and TRBJ2-5, with 8 bases aligning to TRBD2. The CDR3 covers 16 residues. Trimming at V came to 4 bases and at J to 0 bases, leaving 7 bases not matched to a gene. The germline gives CDR1 SGHVS, CDR2 FQNEAQ. CDR3 sequence (DNA): TGTGCCAGCAGCTCCCGACTAGCGCCTAACCAAGAGACCCAGTACTTC. It yields the protein CASSSRLAPNQETQYF.

This rearrangement joins TRBV5-1 to TRBJ2-5; D is unresolved. V shed 7 bases and J shed 0 bases, with 16 bases lying between them. Germline CDR1 reads SGHRS; CDR2 reads YFSETQ. The CDR3 is 15 amino acids. The CDR3 loop reads CASRNAPLYQETQYF. In DNA form, the CDR3 reads TGCGCCAGCCGCAACGCCCCGCTGTACCAAGAGACCCAGTACTTC.